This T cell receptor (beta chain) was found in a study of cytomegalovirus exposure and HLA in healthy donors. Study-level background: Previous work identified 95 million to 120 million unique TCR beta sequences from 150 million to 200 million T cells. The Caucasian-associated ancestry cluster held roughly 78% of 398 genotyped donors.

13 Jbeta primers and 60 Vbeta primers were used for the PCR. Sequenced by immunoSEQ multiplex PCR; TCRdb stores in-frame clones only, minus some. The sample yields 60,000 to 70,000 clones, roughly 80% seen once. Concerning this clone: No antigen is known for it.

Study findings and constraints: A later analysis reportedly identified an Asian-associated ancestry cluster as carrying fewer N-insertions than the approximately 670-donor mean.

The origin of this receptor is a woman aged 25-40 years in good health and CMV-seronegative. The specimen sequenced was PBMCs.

CDR3 region: CASSDQGSYTF. In nucleotides, the CDR3 is TGTGCCAGCAGTGATCAGGGAAGCTACACCTTC. The chain carries TRBV2 and TRBJ1-2; D is possibly TRBD1 (5 bases). V lost 3 bases, J lost 9 bases, and 8 bases lay in between. This CDR3 has 11 residues. Germline V gene data show CDR1 as SNHLY and CDR2 as FYNNEI.